The 29 T cell receptor beta chains in this list originate from one sample, sequenced in a study of lung T cells in sarcoidosis with Löfgren's syndrome. TCRdb re-analysed the reads in MiXCR, keeping a single row per CDR3 protein. The sample holds around 60,000 distinct CDR3 sequences, roughly 20% seen once. Input material: CD4+ T cells from PBMCs. Receptors were obtained from a human donor with sarcoidosis (Löfgren's syndrome or another form), or a control subject (not recorded which).

This clonotype was picked up a small number of times. CDR3 protein: CASSLWDSRAKNIQYF. Here the CDR3 DNA reads TGTGCCAGCAGTTTATGGGACAGTAGAGCCAAAAACATTCAGTACTTC. V gene TRBV28 combines with J gene TRBJ2-4; tentative D call: TRBD1 (6 bases). The germline gives CDR1 MDHEN, CDR2 SYDVKM. Deletions cut 0 bases from V and 0 bases from J, with 9 bases between. The CDR3 is made up of 16 amino acids.

In its sample, this clonotype was seen many times. J is TRBJ2-3 and V is TRBV28; TRBD1 matches 8 bases. The CDR3 covers 16 residues. CDR1 and CDR2 (germline): MDHEN, SYDVKM. Unmatched junction bases numbered 7, after V lost 5 bases and J lost 0 bases. As DNA, the CDR3 is TGTGCCAGCAGTCCTGCCGGGACAGGTAGCACAGATACGCAGTATTTT. Amino acids: CASSPAGTGSTDTQYF. The variable domain in full, with the rest retrieved from reference TRBV28 and TRBJ2-3, is DVKVTQSSRYLVKRTGEKVFLECVQDMDHENMFWYRQDPGLGLRLIYFSYDVKMKEKGDIPEGYSVSREKKERFSLILESASTNQTSMYLCASSPAGTGSTDTQYFGPGTRLTVL.

This clonotype was detected many times. The chain carries TRBV6-1 and TRBJ2-3; 13 bases are a match to TRBD2. CDR1 is MNHNS and CDR2 is SASEGT in the germline V gene. V was pared by 4 bases and J by 0 bases, with 4 bases of the junction left unmatched. The CDR3 runs to 17 residues. This CDR3 is CASSGLAGGFSTDTQYF. The DNA of the CDR3 is TGTGCCAGCAGTGGACTAGCGGGGGGCTTTAGCACAGATACGCAGTATTTT.

This chain connects TRBV18 to TRBJ2-1, with 7 bases aligning to TRBD1. The CDR3 totals 16 residues. Germline trimming cut 4 bases from V and 2 bases from J; bases unmatched to any gene: 8. Germline CDR1 KGHSH, CDR2 LQKENI. The CDR3 DNA reads as TGTGCCAGCTCACGCTCCACCGGGACAGCCTACAATGAGCAGTTCTTC. Translated, it gives CASSRSTGTAYNEQFF.

V and J are TRBV19 and TRBJ1-5; perhaps TRBD1 as D (5 bases). V was cut by 5 bases and J by 1 base, with 12 bases left in between. Germline-derived CDR1 and CDR2 are LNHDA and SQIVND (reference sequence). This CDR3 comprises 15 residues. CDR3 in amino acids: CASSAQGVSNQPQHF. The CDR3 DNA reads as TGTGCCAGTAGTGCGCAGGGTGTCAGCAATCAGCCCCAGCATTTT.

In the case of this clonotype: This sequence may be a read error, since a much larger clone differs from it by one base. The CDR3 sequence is CASNLQGNERFF. The DNA for the CDR3 is TGTGCCAGCAACTTACAGGGGAATGAGCGGTTCTTC. The rearrangement links TRBV2 to TRBJ2-1; TRBD1 matches 7 bases. The germline gives CDR1 SNHLY, CDR2 FYNNEI. The CDR3 consists of 12 residues.

This clonotype showed up many times. This chain connects TRBV6-1 to TRBJ1-4; D is possibly TRBD1 (5 bases). The germline V and J ends were trimmed by 11 bases and 3 bases, with 10 bases remaining between them. CDR1 is MNHNS and CDR2 is SASEGT in the germline V gene. CDR3 length: 12 amino acids. CDR3 sequence: CAAGRANEKLFF. CDR3 in DNA: TGTGCCGCGGGACGGGCTAATGAAAAACTGTTTTTT.

CDR3 sequence (DNA): TGTGCCAGCAGTTACTCGAGGGGTAGCGGTACTAGCACAGATACGCAGTATTTT. Its translation is CASSYSRGSGTSTDTQYF. V is TRBV6-6 and J is TRBJ2-3; tentatively, D is TRBD2 (6 bases). Germline loops: CDR1 MNHNY, CDR2 SVGAGI (reference sequence). The V end lost 0 bases, the J end lost 0 bases, and 16 bases lay between the germline ends. The CDR3 has 18 amino acids.

V and J are TRBV12-3 or TRBV12-4 and TRBJ1-1; 7 nucleotides line up with TRBD1. The CDR3 has 14 amino acids. V lost 5 bases, J lost 5 bases, and 8 bases stayed unmatched. CDR3 amino acids: CASSNQGGWTEAFF. CDR3 DNA: TGTGCCAGCAGTAACCAAGGGGGCTGGACTGAAGCTTTCTTT.

For this clonotype: This may come from a read error, since a much larger clone is one base off. This chain joins TRBV2 and TRBJ2-7; D unclear. The CDR3 is 13 amino acids. In germline, CDR1 is SNHLY, CDR2 FYNNEI. The CDR3 DNA follows: TGTGCCAGCAGTGAACAGGATGGGTACGAGCGGTACGTC. Translation: CASSEQDGYERYV.

As concerns this clonotype: A much larger clone lies a single base off, so this may be a read error. The rearrangement uses TRBV28 and TRBJ2-1; TRBD2 matches 12 bases. The CDR3 has 13 residues. Looked up from germline, CDR1 is MDHEN and CDR2 is SYDVKM. The CDR3 region is CASWTSGTNEQLF. CDR3 sequence (DNA): TGTGCCAGCTGGACTAGCGGGACTAATGAGCAGCTCTTC. The whole variable domain, filled in from reference TRBV28 and TRBJ2-1, reads DVKVTQSSRYLVKRTGEKVFLECVQDMDHENMFWYRQDPGLGLRLIYFSYDVKMKEKGDIPEGYSVSREKKERFSLILESASTNQTSMYLCASWTSGTNEQLFGPGTRLTVL.

The chain has TRBV3-1 and TRBJ2-7, with TRBD1 identical over 8 bases. The CDR3 has 14 amino acids. Germline-derived CDR1 and CDR2 are LGHDT and YNNKEL (reference sequence). V shed 3 bases, J shed 3 bases, and the junction held 4 bases outside the gene matches. The CDR3 bases are TGTGCCAGCAGCCACCGGGACAGGAGCTACGAGCAGTACGTC. This translates into CASSHRDRSYEQYV.

The CDR3: CASELAKNIQYF. CDR3 DNA sequence: TGTGCCAGTGAGTTAGCCAAAAACATTCAGTACTTC. The gene calls are TRBV2 and TRBJ2-4; D gene unclear. The CDR3 consists of 12 residues. The germline V gene encodes CDR1 SNHLY and CDR2 FYNNEI. The V gene lost 9 bases and the J gene lost 0 bases, with 6 bases spanning the gap.

This clonotype came up many times. The chain joins TRBV28 to TRBJ1-1, with 8 nucleotides matching TRBD1. CDR3 length: 19 amino acids. J gave up 5 bases and V 3 bases, and 20 bases lay outside the gene matches. CDR1 and CDR2 from the germline V gene are MDHEN and SYDVKM. The CDR3 sequence is CASSLYTKMRQGAYTEAFF. CDR3 DNA: TGTGCCAGCAGTTTGTACACCAAAATGCGGCAGGGGGCCTATACTGAAGCTTTCTTT.

This clonotype has a count of ten or more. CDR3 nucleotide sequence: TGCAGTGCTAGCGGCGACAGTTACGAGCAGTACGTC. Translation: CSASGDSYEQYV. The chain carries TRBV20-1 and TRBJ2-7; D may be TRBD1 (5 bases). CDR3 length: 12 residues. V dropped 3 bases and J dropped 4 bases, with 10 bases sitting between them. Germline lookup yields CDR1 DFQATT and CDR2 SNEGSKA (reference sequence).

Turning to this clonotype: A junction end diverges from the germline sequence, so it may reflect a read error. The chain carries TRBV5-1 and TRBJ2-1, with D possibly called TRBD1 or TRBD2 (5 bases each). Germline CDR1 SGHRS, CDR2 YFSETQ. There are 14 residues in the CDR3. CDR3 amino acids: CASSWGTGYNGQFF. The CDR3 DNA follows: TGCGCCAGCAGCTGGGGGACGGGGTACAATGGGCAGTTCTTC.

This clonotype has a handful of counts. This may stem from a read error, because a much larger clone lies one nucleotide away. The chain links TRBV28 to TRBJ2-3; perhaps TRBD2 as D (6 bases). CDR1 is MDHEN, CDR2 SYDVKM, per germline. The CDR3 length is 15 residues. For the CDR3, the DNA is TGTGCCAGCAGTTTGACAGTAACTAGCACAGGTACGCAGTATTTT. Its translation: CASSLTVTSTGTQYF.

This clonotype was observed at least ten times. The CDR3 nucleotides read TGTGCCAGCAGCTTAGCGGGCAGGGGGCATCAGCCCCAGCATTTT. Translated: CASSLAGRGHQPQHF. The V and J genes are TRBV7-2 and TRBJ1-5; TRBD1 aligns across 8 bases. Trimming at V came to 0 bases and at J to 5 bases, leaving 3 bases not matched to a gene. Looked up from germline, CDR1 is SGHTA and CDR2 is FQGNSA. The CDR3 is 15 amino acids. Looking up the rest from reference TRBV7-2 and TRBJ1-5 gives the full variable domain: GAGVSQSPSNKVTEKGKDVELRCDPISGHTALYWYRQSLGQGLEFLIYFQGNSAPDKSGLPSDRFSAERTGGSVSTLTIQRTQQEDSAVYLCASSLAGRGHQPQHFGDGTRLSIL.

This clonotype has ten or more counts. The chain combines TRBV6-1 with TRBJ2-5; no clear D. Trimming left V 6 bases short and J 4 bases short, with 30 bases between. The germline CDR1 and CDR2 sequences are MNHNS and SASEGT. The CDR3 loop spans 19 amino acids. The CDR3 DNA reads TGTGCCAGCAGCCCTTCCAGGAACTCCAATCAGTTATCCGGAGAGACCCAGTACTTC. This gives the protein CASSPSRNSNQLSGETQYF.

The CDR3 spells CASSKRTSGRTVYNEQFF. The CDR3 DNA is TGTGCCAGCTCGAAAAGGACTAGCGGCCGTACTGTGTACAATGAGCAGTTCTTC. The gene calls are TRBV5-6 and TRBJ2-1; 10 nucleotides agree with TRBD2. Germline CDR1 is SGHDT and CDR2 is YYEEEE. There are 18 residues in the CDR3. The V segment lost 7 bases and the J segment 4 bases; nucleotides outside the gene matches: 17.

This clonotype was detected only a few times. This sequence joins TRBV5-4 and TRBJ2-1, with 10 bases identical to TRBD2. The V segment lost 0 bases and the J segment 4 bases; nucleotides outside the gene matches: 4. Germline V lookup: CDR1 SGHNT, CDR2 YYREEE (reference sequence). This CDR3 is 16 amino acids long. CDR3 bases: TGTGCCAGCAGCTTGGAGGAGCGGGGGGGATACAATGAGCAGTTCTTC. It is translated as CASSLEERGGYNEQFF.

Of note for this clonotype: A single base separates this from a much larger clone, so it may be a read error. The chain carries TRBV20-1 and TRBJ2-2, with D maybe TRBD2 (5 bases). Germline assignment: CDR1 DFQATT and CDR2 SNEGSKA (reference sequence). CDR3 length equals 13 residues. The DNA of the CDR3 is TGCAGTGCTAATCGGGGTAACACCGGGAAGCTGTTTTTT. Encoded protein: CSANRGNTGKLFF.

The chain joins TRBV3-1 to TRBJ1-2, with 9 bases matching TRBD1. Trimming took 4 bases from V and 7 from J; bases not matched to a gene: 4. The germline gives CDR1 LGHDT, CDR2 YNNKEL (reference sequence). The CDR3 is made up of 13 amino acids. For the CDR3, the DNA is TGTGCCAGCAGCCGGACGACAGGGGGTGGCTACACCTTC. It encodes CASSRTTGGGYTF.

Points on this clonotype: The junction does not match germline at one end; this may be a read error. The chain links TRBV6-5 to TRBJ1-1; D is unclear. Germline CDR1 MNHEY, CDR2 SVGAGI. This CDR3 is built from 15 residues. CDR3 protein: CANSYSWTVNTEAFF. In DNA form, the CDR3 reads TGTGCCAACAGTTACTCTTGGACGGTGAACACTGAGGCTTTCTTT.

This clonotype was seen repeatedly, ten times or more. The chain carries TRBV27 and TRBJ1-4, with 8 positions matching TRBD1. The ends lost 6 bases at V and 7 bases at J; junction bases unmatched: 7. The length of the CDR3 is 14 residues. In germline, CDR1 is MNHEY, CDR2 SMNVEV (reference sequence). As DNA, the CDR3 is TGTGCCAGCAGACGGACAGGGAGCCGTGAAAAACTGTTTTTT. It codes for CASRRTGSREKLFF.

This chain joins TRBV4-2 and TRBJ1-2; weak D call: TRBD1 (5 bases). There are 15 residues in the CDR3. The V gene's germline CDR1 is LGHNA and CDR2 YNFKEQ. V gave up 4 bases and J gave up 4 bases, with 16 bases separating them. The CDR3 spells CASSRGTDGPYGYTF. CDR3 nucleotide sequence: TGTGCCAGCAGCCGGGGGACGGACGGACCCTATGGCTACACCTTC.

Only a few counts were recorded for this clonotype. The genes are TRBV12-3 or TRBV12-4 and TRBJ2-4; D tentatively reads TRBD1 or TRBD2 (5 bases each). The V and J ends lost 3 bases and 5 bases respectively, with 14 bases between them. The CDR3 is 15 residues long. In DNA, the CDR3 is TGTGCCAGCAGTTTCTCTCGCAGGGACCAAAACATTCAGTACTTC. Translated: CASSFSRRDQNIQYF.

The chain uses TRBV5-8 and TRBJ1-6, with a weak D call TRBD1 (5 bases). Trimming stripped 0 bases from V and 7 bases from J, with 14 bases between. Germline CDR1 is SGHTS and CDR2 is YDEGEE. The CDR3 loop spans 16 amino acids. The CDR3, as DNA: TGTGCCAGCAGCTTGGGACGGGGGAATGCGAATTCACCCCTCCACTTT. It is translated as CASSLGRGNANSPLHF.

This clonotype was seen ten or more times. This chain uses TRBV4-3 with TRBJ2-3; 8 nucleotides align to TRBD1. Germline assignment: CDR1 LGHNA and CDR2 YSLEER. V was pared by 0 bases and J by 3 bases, with 11 bases of the junction left unmatched. The CDR3 is 18 amino acids. CDR3 bases: TGCGCCAGCAGCCAAGATAGGAGAGGACAGGGAGTAACAGATACGCAGTATTTT. Protein sequence: CASSQDRRGQGVTDTQYF.